Listed below are T cell receptor beta chains from one sample, sequenced in a study of shared clonotypes between healthy human individuals. TCRdb's table, derived via immunoSEQ multiplex PCR, lists solely in-frame clones and lacks some. The sample lists over a million clones, around 78% occurring once. The sequenced material came from memory CD4+ T cells from PBMCs. The receptors here all came from a man aged 18-30 years in good health. Some clones in this sample may be carry-over from other donors' samples. CDR3s include the opening cysteine and the closing phenylalanine or tryptophan. The order of the fields is V gene, J gene, CDR3 protein.

v_gene: TRBV6-1
j_gene: TRBJ1-2
CDR3aa: CASNPLLERYGYTF

v_gene: TRBV2
j_gene: TRBJ2-1
CDR3aa: CASSDQGPPYNEQFF

v_gene: TRBV7-2
j_gene: TRBJ2-3
CDR3aa: CASSTGTGRDTQYF

v_gene: TRBV28
j_gene: TRBJ2-1
CDR3aa: CASSLWEASQAGGNNEQFF

v_gene: TRBV19
j_gene: TRBJ1-5
CDR3aa: CASSILRGSNQPQHF

v_gene: TRBV11-2
j_gene: TRBJ2-1
CDR3aa: CASSSGTEQFF

v_gene: TRBV11-2
j_gene: TRBJ2-1
CDR3aa: CASSFLAGYRGNEQFF

v_gene: TRBV15
j_gene: TRBJ2-5
CDR3aa: CATSRDNRGIETQYF

v_gene: TRBV19
j_gene: TRBJ2-3
CDR3aa: CASSIRPGLAGTDTQYF

v_gene: TRBV27
j_gene: TRBJ1-6
CDR3aa: CPDPGSYNSPLHF

v_gene: TRBV10-2
j_gene: TRBJ2-3
CDR3aa: CASSEWEAGRTDTQYF

v_gene: TRBV19
j_gene: TRBJ2-7
CDR3aa: CASTKGLAGVYEQYF

v_gene: TRBV5-8
j_gene: TRBJ1-5
CDR3aa: CASSLWGRAGQPQHF

v_gene: TRBV5-1
j_gene: TRBJ1-2
CDR3aa: CASSADLYGYTF

v_gene: TRBV7-7
j_gene: TRBJ2-3
CDR3aa: CASSSGLAGGDTQYF

v_gene: TRBV18
j_gene: TRBJ2-3
CDR3aa: CASSLTSTDTQYF

v_gene: TRBV5-6
j_gene: TRBJ1-1
CDR3aa: CASSLAQRGPPVGAFF

v_gene: TRBV13
j_gene: TRBJ2-1
CDR3aa: CASSLYGGFGNEQFF

v_gene: TRBV5-4
j_gene: TRBJ1-4
CDR3aa: CASSPWTGDATNEKLFF

v_gene: TRBV2
j_gene: TRBJ1-2
CDR3aa: CASSVGQGNGYTF

v_gene: TRBV5-6
j_gene: TRBJ1-5
CDR3aa: CASSLASQPQHF

v_gene: TRBV30
j_gene: TRBJ2-7
CDR3aa: CAWRAAGGGLYEQYF

v_gene: TRBV28
j_gene: TRBJ2-2
CDR3aa: CASQGPRSNTGELFF

v_gene: TRBV5-4
j_gene: TRBJ2-2
CDR3aa: CASSLGAGSFAGELFF

v_gene: TRBV28
j_gene: TRBJ2-7
CDR3aa: CASSFRGNPQYF

v_gene: TRBV7-2
j_gene: TRBJ2-3
CDR3aa: CASSSPPGGGRDTQYF

v_gene: TRBV7-9
j_gene: TRBJ2-2
CDR3aa: CASSQQVERAGELFF

v_gene: TRBV28
j_gene: TRBJ1-2
CDR3aa: CASNSGGAYYGYTF

v_gene: TRBV18
j_gene: TRBJ2-4
CDR3aa: CASSQEPPWGIQYF

v_gene: TRBV4-2
j_gene: TRBJ1-5
CDR3aa: CASSLGGTNQPQHF

v_gene: TRBV30
j_gene: TRBJ2-3
CDR3aa: CAWSVMAGGQYF

v_gene: TRBV15
j_gene: TRBJ2-6
CDR3aa: CATSSYSGANVLTF

v_gene: TRBV5-4
j_gene: TRBJ2-1
CDR3aa: CASSRDTDEQFF